This TCR beta chain is drawn from a study of post-analysis software for immune sequencing data. Study information: Disease trajectories encompassed relapsing-remitting, secondary progressive and progressive-relapsing multiple sclerosis. Study results and limitations: A significant reduction in normalized Chao1 diversity was observed in multiple sclerosis patients versus controls. By F measure, samples from a shared preparation batch strongly co-clustered.

About this clonotype itself: Its antigen is as yet unknown.

The TCR beta cDNA libraries contained unique molecular identifiers. From around 1 to 10 million T cells, 400,000 to 600,000 cDNA molecules were obtained. TCRdb independently ran MiXCR on the PCR reads; one entry per CDR3 protein. The sample includes 650,000 to 850,000 distinct CDR3 sequences, roughly 50% of them seen just once. Sequencing was carried out using blood. This TCR derives from a girl aged 5-17 years with multiple sclerosis.

The chain's CDR3 is CASSLTPIYTF. The CDR3 DNA sequence: TGTGCCAGCAGTCTCACCCCTATCTACACCTTC. The rearrangement uses TRBV6-6 and TRBJ1-2; D gene unclear. This CDR3 is built from 11 residues. Germline values: CDR1 MNHNY, CDR2 SVGAGI (reference sequence). V dropped 5 bases and J dropped 10 bases, with 11 bases sitting between them.